This T cell receptor (beta chain) was captured by sequencing in a study of blood T cell repertoires in COVID-19. Study-level information: Acute and convalescent COVID-19 samples came from the United States, Italy and Spain.

The CDR3 extends over 15 amino acids. Trimming left V 5 bases short and J 0 bases short, with 14 bases between. Germline assignment: CDR1 SGHTA and CDR2 FQGNSA. Original processing methods: Using reference gene primer amplification, nucleated cell counts were estimated. Data came from immunoSEQ multiplex PCR; TCRdb stores just in-frame clones and leaves some out. The DNA gave D and trimming, while V, J and clone size come from that table. The sample lists around 77,000 clones, roughly 87% occurring once. The origin of this receptor is a human donor in a cohort sampled during active COVID-19. Sequenced sample: peripheral blood. The chain couples TRBV7-2 to TRBJ2-7; D might be TRBD1 (6 bases). The CDR3 bases are TGTGCCAGCAGCGAACAGGGTTGGGGCTCCTACGAGCAGTACTTC. This translates into CASSEQGWGSYEQYF.